The 19 T cell receptor beta chains below come from one sample, sequenced in a study of T-cell reconstitution after alpha-beta-depleted transplantation in children. Unique molecular identifiers were incorporated when the TCRbeta library was constructed. TCRdb analysed the PCR reads with MiXCR anew, one entry per CDR3 protein. The data show roughly 250,000 distinct CDR3 sequences, roughly 8.2% seen once. This material consisted of PBMCs, mostly from graft donor cells, taken 180 days after TCRalphabeta/CD19-depleted stem cell transplant. All receptors come from a male patient aged 10 to 17 who had a stem cell transplant for acute lymphoblastic leukemia, so the T cells may come from the graft donor.

V usage is TRBV20-1 and J usage is TRBJ1-2; TRBD1 is a possible D gene (6 bases). This CDR3 is built from 13 residues. Trimming shortened V by 6 bases and J by 5 bases, and 16 bases separated the two germline ends. The germline CDR1 and CDR2 sequences are DFQATT and SNEGSKA (reference sequence). CDR3 loop: CSAPNRAGYGYTF. In nucleotides, the CDR3 is TGCAGTGCGCCTAACAGGGCGGGGTATGGCTACACCTTC.

This rearrangement joins TRBV20-1 to TRBJ2-2, with 7 bases aligning to TRBD2. Germline trimming cut 6 bases from V and 6 bases from J; bases unmatched to any gene: 10. Looked up from germline, CDR1 is DFQATT and CDR2 is SNEGSKA (reference sequence). The CDR3 runs to 14 residues. The DNA of the CDR3 is TGCAGTGCCCCAGGGCGGGGGTTCGCCGGGGAGCTGTTTTTT. Translating it yields CSAPGRGFAGELFF.

As for this clonotype: Here the CDR3 omits its conserved ending phenylalanine or tryptophan, so a read error is the likely source. The chain combines TRBV12-3 or TRBV12-4 with TRBJ2-5; 7 positions agree with TRBD1. The CDR3 is 13 residues long. With 5 bases clipped from V and 2 bases from J, the junction kept 2 bases outside the gene matches. DNA for the CDR3: TGTGCCAGCAGTCTCAGGGGGCAAGAGACCCAGTACTCC. As protein: CASSLRGQETQYS.

This clonotype was recorded at least ten times. The chain has TRBV20-1 and TRBJ2-7; 8 bases align to TRBD1. Losses at the gene ends were 0 bases for V and 0 bases for J; bases not matched to a gene: 7. The CDR3 is 16 residues long. The germline gives CDR1 DFQATT, CDR2 SNEGSKA (reference sequence). CDR3 sequence reads: CSARDRETGVSYEQYF. In nucleotides, the CDR3 is TGCAGTGCTAGAGATCGGGAGACAGGGGTCTCCTACGAGCAGTACTTC.

This clonotype was recorded at least ten times. The rearrangement links TRBV11-2 to TRBJ1-4; tentative D call: TRBD1 (6 bases). This CDR3 has 13 amino acids. Germline CDR1 SGHAT, CDR2 FQNNGV. Trimming removed 6 bases from V and 8 bases from J, with 13 bases in between. The CDR3 sequence is CASRQGPGEKLFF. The CDR3 bases are TGTGCCAGCAGACAGGGCCCTGGAGAAAAACTGTTTTTT.

This clonotype was recorded many times. The chain has TRBV3-1 and TRBJ2-3; 9 positions agree with TRBD2. V lost 0 bases and J lost 4; bases outside the gene matches: 8. The germline gives CDR1 LGHDT, CDR2 YNNKEL (reference sequence). The CDR3 runs 17 residues. In nucleotides, the CDR3 is TGTGCCAGCAGCCAAGATCGGGGCGGGAGGGCCCCAGATACGCAGTATTTT. Translating it yields CASSQDRGGRAPDTQYF.

This clonotype came up many times. The chain has TRBV20-1 and TRBJ1-2; D might be TRBD1 (6 bases). CDR3 length: 14 amino acids. V was trimmed by 5 bases and J by 4 bases, leaving 17 bases between them. Germline assignment: CDR1 DFQATT and CDR2 SNEGSKA (reference sequence). The CDR3 spells CSAPPTGSRYGYTF. The CDR3 DNA reads TGCAGTGCTCCTCCGACAGGATCCCGCTATGGCTACACCTTC.

In this sample, this clonotype turned up many times. The chain carries TRBV6-5 and TRBJ2-2; D possibly corresponds to TRBD1 (7 bases). This CDR3 is 15 amino acids long. CDR1 and CDR2 from the germline V gene are MNHEY and SVGAGI. V lost 2 bases, J lost 3 bases, and 10 bases lay in between. The CDR3 protein is CASSYRRGDTGELFF. In DNA form, the CDR3 reads TGTGCCAGCAGTTACCGCAGGGGGGACACCGGGGAGCTGTTTTTT.

A few counts support this clonotype. The chain couples TRBV5-6 to TRBJ1-1; no reliable D call. Per germline, CDR1 SGHDT and CDR2 YYEEEE. CDR3 length equals 14 residues. The germline V and J ends were trimmed by 4 bases and 2 bases, with 12 bases remaining between them. CDR3 sequence reads: CASSVGPTNTEAFF. The CDR3, as DNA: TGTGCCAGCAGCGTCGGGCCAACAAACACTGAAGCTTTCTTT.

This clonotype was seen at least ten times. V is TRBV4-1 and J is TRBJ2-2; D might be TRBD1 or TRBD2, each matching 5 bases. V lost 2 bases to trimming and J lost 5 bases, with 15 bases between them. The germline V gene has CDR1 MGHRA and CDR2 YSYEKL. The CDR3 length is 16 residues. CDR3 sequence (DNA): TGCGCCAGCAGCCAAATTGGGGACCCCCGGACCGGGGAGCTGTTTTTT. It yields the protein CASSQIGDPRTGELFF.

The sample holds many counts of this clonotype. The V and J genes are TRBV27 and TRBJ2-5; D is uncertain. The V end was cut by 6 bases, the J end by 7 bases, with 21 bases between. Germline assignment: CDR1 MNHEY and CDR2 SMNVEV (reference sequence). This CDR3 contains 15 residues. CDR3 DNA: TGTGCCAGCAGACATCGTCCGGACCTCCTAGGGACCCAGTACTTC. It yields the protein CASRHRPDLLGTQYF.

In this sample, this clonotype turned up many times. An end of the junction does not agree with germline; a read error may underlie this. The chain recombines TRBV7-7 with TRBJ1-1; D call uncertain. There are 14 residues in the CDR3. Germline loops: CDR1 SSHAT, CDR2 FNYEAQ (reference sequence). CDR3 in amino acids: CASSLDRMNTEAFF. The CDR3, as DNA: TGTGCTAGCAGCTTAGATCGCATGAACACTGAAGCTTTCTTT.

The table lists this clonotype with many counts. One end of the junction is discordant with germline, which a read error may explain. This chain uses TRBV6-5 with TRBJ1-1; D may be TRBD1 (6 bases). The CDR3 runs to 13 residues. CDR1 and CDR2 from the germline V gene are MNHEY and SVGAGI. The CDR3 DNA sequence: TGTGCCAGCAGTTACCTTTGGGGGGCTGAGGCTTTCTTT. Translating gives CASSYLWGAEAFF.

This clonotype was observed at least ten times. This chain connects TRBV6-5 to TRBJ2-2, with a weak D call TRBD2 (7 bases). Trimming took off 6 bases at V and 8 bases at J, with 13 bases between the two ends. The germline V gene has CDR1 MNHEY and CDR2 SVGAGI. The CDR3 runs 13 residues. The CDR3: CASRSRGQGELFF. Here the CDR3 DNA reads TGTGCCAGCAGGTCGCGGGGGCAGGGGGAGCTGTTTTTT.

As DNA, the CDR3 is TGTGCCAGCAGCTTAAAAGCGGGGGGGGTAGATACGCAGTATTTT. As protein: CASSLKAGGVDTQYF. V gene TRBV7-2 combines with J gene TRBJ2-3; 10 bases match TRBD2. The junction had 4 bases not matched to a gene; V was cut back by 2 bases and J by 5 bases. The CDR3 length is 15 residues. Germline V gene sequence: CDR1 SGHTA, CDR2 FQGNSA.

This clonotype was found many times. The rearrangement uses TRBV29-1 and TRBJ1-1, with 9 bases fitting TRBD1. There are 14 residues in the CDR3. V lost 3 bases and J lost 11; bases outside the gene matches: 13. Germline values: CDR1 SQVTM, CDR2 ANQGSEA. CDR3 sequence reads: CSVDPRQGENKAFF. The CDR3 DNA follows: TGCAGCGTTGACCCCCGACAGGGGGAGAACAAGGCTTTCTTT.

This clonotype was detected ten times or more. The chain couples TRBV5-1 to TRBJ1-1, with TRBD1 matching 8 bases. The germline gives CDR1 SGHRS, CDR2 YFSETQ. Trimming took 2 bases from V and 4 from J; bases not matched to a gene: 7. This CDR3 is built from 15 residues. In DNA form, the CDR3 reads TGCGCCAGCAGCTTTCCCACAGGGGGTGCCACTGAAGCTTTCTTT. It is translated as CASSFPTGGATEAFF.

This clonotype was seen ten or more times. The chain is built from TRBV24-1 and TRBJ2-3; TRBD1 agrees at 11 bases. CDR1 and CDR2 from the germline V gene are KGHDR and SFDVKD. The V segment lost 9 bases and the J segment 3 bases; nucleotides outside the gene matches: 16. CDR3 length: 18 amino acids. The CDR3 spells CATGDRGKERDATDTQYF. As DNA, the CDR3 is TGTGCCACCGGGGACAGGGGGAAGGAGCGGGATGCAACAGATACGCAGTATTTT.

This clonotype was recorded many times. J is TRBJ2-3 and V is TRBV21-1. TRBV21-1 is a pseudogene. The CDR3 totals 16 residues. The CDR3 spells CASSKVRGWITDTQYF. DNA of the CDR3: TGTGCCAGCAGCAAAGTGCGGGGATGGATCACAGATACGCAGTATTTT.